These 8 T cell receptor beta chains share one sample of origin, sequenced in a study of T-cell memory formation after mild COVID-19. MiXCR, applied by TCRdb to the 5' RACE reads, yields one record per CDR3 protein. The sample has about 49,000 distinct CDR3 sequences, approximately 8% seen once. The specimen was PBMCs or a T cell subset sorted from them (not recorded which). The receptor set was obtained from a man between 18 and 35 years old who had mild COVID-19 (a few samples of this study predate the infection). Cell type and time point are not known.

This chain uses TRBV5-6 with TRBJ2-3, with a possible D match to TRBD1 (6 bases). Germline CDR1 reads SGHDT; CDR2 reads YYEEEE. Trimming left V 4 bases short and J 6 bases short, with 15 bases between. This CDR3 has 14 residues. CDR3 sequence: CASSRGSVMDTQYF. CDR3 nucleotide sequence: TGTGCCAGCAGCAGGGGGTCGGTTATGGATACGCAGTATTTT.

This clonotype has just a few counts. This chain connects TRBV11-2 to TRBJ2-7; no firm D call. V gave up 3 bases and J gave up 0 bases, with 12 bases separating them. The germline V gene has CDR1 SGHAT and CDR2 FQNNGV. The length of the CDR3 is 15 residues. The CDR3 DNA is TGTGCCAGCAGCTTTGCCCCTTCGGGCTCCTACGAGCAGTACGTC. This encodes CASSFAPSGSYEQYV.

This clonotype has a count of ten or more. This chain joins TRBV11-2 and TRBJ2-5, with TRBD2 matching 8 bases. This CDR3 has 14 residues. Germline-derived CDR1 and CDR2 are SGHAT and FQNNGV. Trimming cost V 6 bases and J 3 bases; bases outside gene matches: 6. CDR3 in amino acids: CASSFIAGKETQYF. CDR3 coding DNA: TGTGCCAGCAGTTTTATAGCGGGAAAAGAGACCCAGTACTTC. The whole variable domain, remainder taken from reference TRBV11-2 and TRBJ2-5, is EAGVAQSPRYKIIEKRQSVAFWCNPISGHATLYWYQQILGQGPKLLIQFQNNGVVDDSQLPKDRFSAERLKGVDSTLKIQPAKLEDSAVYLCASSFIAGKETQYFGPGTRLLVL.

The chain combines TRBV5-1 with TRBJ1-5; tentatively, D is TRBD1 (5 bases). The CDR3 is 15 amino acids. Germline CDR1 and CDR2: SGHRS and YFSETQ. Between the trimmed V and J ends, which lost 4 bases and 1 base, there was a span of 12 bases. The CDR3 loop is CASSAFWGSNQPQHF. In DNA form, the CDR3 reads TGCGCCAGCAGCGCGTTTTGGGGCAGCAATCAGCCCCAGCATTTT. The whole variable domain, filled in from reference TRBV5-1 and TRBJ1-5, reads KAGVTQTPRYLIKTRGQQVTLSCSPISGHRSVSWYQQTPGQGLQFLFEYFSETQRNKGNFPGRFSGRQFSNSRSEMNVSTLELGDSALYLCASSAFWGSNQPQHFGDGTRLSIL.

This clonotype came up many times. The chain is built from TRBV11-2 and TRBJ1-1, with D perhaps matching TRBD1 (5 bases). Per the germline V gene, CDR1 is SGHAT and CDR2 is FQNNGV. Trimming stripped 2 bases from V and 4 bases from J, with 11 bases between. The CDR3 contains 14 residues. The CDR3 DNA follows: TGTGCCAGCAGCTTATACGGGGGTAGCACTGAAGCTTTCTTT. As protein: CASSLYGGSTEAFF. The complete variable domain, with remaining parts taken from reference TRBV11-2 and TRBJ1-1, reads EAGVAQSPRYKIIEKRQSVAFWCNPISGHATLYWYQQILGQGPKLLIQFQNNGVVDDSQLPKDRFSAERLKGVDSTLKIQPAKLEDSAVYLCASSLYGGSTEAFFGQGTRLTVV.

The chain joins TRBV28 to TRBJ1-1; D might be TRBD1 (6 bases). Germline V CDR1 and CDR2: MDHEN, SYDVKM. The CDR3 runs 11 residues. Trimming took off 10 bases at V and 10 bases at J, with 16 bases between the two ends. The CDR3 spells CAIRGRWGAFF. CDR3 nucleotide sequence: TGTGCCATCAGGGGCCGTTGGGGAGCTTTCTTT. The variable domain in full, completed from reference TRBV28 and TRBJ1-1, reads DVKVTQSSRYLVKRTGEKVFLECVQDMDHENMFWYRQDPGLGLRLIYFSYDVKMKEKGDIPEGYSVSREKKERFSLILESASTNQTSMYLCAIRGRWGAFFGQGTRLTVV.

This clonotype was observed a handful of times. V gene TRBV28 combines with J gene TRBJ2-1; TRBD2 aligns across 7 bases. Germline V lookup: CDR1 MDHEN, CDR2 SYDVKM. CDR3 length: 13 amino acids. Losses at the gene ends were 5 bases for V and 9 bases for J; bases not matched to a gene: 7. The CDR3 nucleotides read TGTGCCAGCAGTCCCAGCGGGGTGGGTGAGCAGTTCTTC. Amino acid sequence: CASSPSGVGEQFF.

On this clonotype itself: The junction departs from the called germline gene at one end, perhaps through a read error. CDR3 protein: CDSSDQGFTGELFF. CDR3 DNA: TGTGACAGCAGTGACCAGGGTTTCACCGGGGAGCTGTTTTTT. The chain combines TRBV6-6 with TRBJ2-2; D perhaps matches TRBD1 (5 bases). There are 14 residues in the CDR3. Germline-derived CDR1 and CDR2 are MNHNY and SVGAGI (reference sequence).